This T cell receptor (beta chain) was captured in a study of neurological immune-mediated disorders. Trimming left V 1 base short and J 4 bases short, with 13 bases between. The CDR3 extends over 15 amino acids. The V gene's germline CDR1 is SGHVS and CDR2 FQNEAQ. TCRdb independently ran MiXCR on the 5' RACE reads; one entry per CDR3 protein. Among tens of thousands of distinct CDR3 sequences listed, about an eighth were seen once. The unsorted libraries had their origin in 2 million PBMCs stored at -80 C. The table lists this clonotype with many counts. The TCR comes from a man in his 60s in good health. The chain is built from TRBV7-8 and TRBJ1-2, with unresolved D. The sample taken for sequencing was PBMCs. CDR3 sequence reads: CASSLGLLVGYGYTF. CDR3 sequence (DNA): TGTGCCAGCAGCTTAGGTCTTTTAGTTGGCTATGGCTACACCTTC.